The 4 T cell receptor beta chains given below trace back to one sample, sequenced in a study of PD-L1 blockade in urothelial cancer. Time point defined: peripheral blood 6 weeks after treatment start. Measured with immunoSEQ multiplex PCR; TCRdb has only the in-frame clones, and not every one. The sample carries around 100,000 clones, 75% to 95% recorded once. The source was PBMCs, collected around atezolizumab (anti-PD-L1) treatment. All receptors come from a man aged 55 to 70 with urothelial cancer.

The rearrangement joins TRBV5-1 to TRBJ2-4; 8 nucleotides align to TRBD1. The CDR3 has 18 amino acids. Germline V gene lookup returns CDR1 SGHRS and CDR2 YFSETQ. Trimming at V came to 1 base and at J to 9 bases, leaving 18 bases not matched to a gene. The CDR3 region is CASSLRGSRQGAEVIQYF. CDR3 sequence (DNA): TGCGCCAGCAGCTTGCGCGGATCTAGGCAGGGGGCGGAGGTCATTCAGTACTTC.

This chain uses TRBV10-3 with TRBJ2-1; D uncertain. Germline lookup yields CDR1 ENHRY and CDR2 SYGVKD. This CDR3 spans 13 amino acids. V gave up 3 bases and J gave up 5 bases, with 8 bases separating them. CDR3 coding DNA: TGTGCCATCAGTGAATACCAGAACAATGAGCAGTTCTTC. Amino acids: CAISEYQNNEQFF.

V usage is TRBV7-2 and J usage is TRBJ2-7; 9 bases line up with TRBD2. The V gene end was trimmed by 5 bases and the J gene end by 4 bases; junction bases not matched to a gene: 6. The CDR3 is made up of 14 amino acids. Germline CDR1 and CDR2: SGHTA and FQGNSA. DNA for the CDR3: TGTGCCAGCAGCCCGGGACTAGCCGGATACGAGCAGTACTTC. It yields the protein CASSPGLAGYEQYF.

V and J are TRBV28 and TRBJ2-7, with D uncertain. The CDR3 contains 13 residues. Trimming took off 5 bases at V and 7 bases at J, with 15 bases between the two ends. CDR1 MDHEN and CDR2 SYDVKM come from the germline V gene. The CDR3 DNA reads as TGTGCCAGCAGTCCCCAGGCAACGTTTGAGCAGTACTTC. Translation gives CASSPQATFEQYF.